The 3 T cell receptor beta chains listed next were all sequenced from one sample in a study of blood T cell repertoires in COVID-19. This table comes from immunoSEQ multiplex PCR, and its TCRdb copy is limited to in-frame clones, with some not included. The data show about 64,000 clones, about 88% seen once. The sequenced sample was peripheral blood. These receptors were collected from a woman aged 60-70 years with COVID-19, enrolled during active disease.

The V and J genes are TRBV3-1 (or the pseudogene TRBV3-2) and TRBJ2-7; D remains unclear. V was pared by 0 bases and J by 2 bases, with 8 bases between. The CDR3 is 14 residues long. Germline lookup yields CDR1 LGHDT and CDR2 YNNKEL (reference sequence). CDR3 DNA: TGTGCCAGCAGCCAAGAGGCCGCCGCCTACGAGCAGTACTTC. Encoded protein: CASSQEAAAYEQYF.

The chain carries TRBV2 and TRBJ2-7; TRBD1 agrees at 9 bases. Per germline, CDR1 SNHLY and CDR2 FYNNEI. The CDR3 sequence is 12 residues long. J lost 3 bases, V lost 6 bases, and 0 bases had no gene match. The CDR3 DNA is TGTGCCAGCAGGGGACAGGGCTACGAGCAGTACTTC. Translation: CASRGQGYEQYF.

The genes are TRBV29-1 and TRBJ1-2, with D perhaps TRBD1 (6 bases). Germline V CDR1 and CDR2: SQVTM, ANQGSEA. CDR3 length equals 12 residues. V was clipped by 7 bases and J by 2 bases, with 11 bases between them. CDR3: CSAQGQNYGYTF. CDR3 DNA: TGCAGCGCCCAGGGACAAAACTATGGCTACACCTTC.